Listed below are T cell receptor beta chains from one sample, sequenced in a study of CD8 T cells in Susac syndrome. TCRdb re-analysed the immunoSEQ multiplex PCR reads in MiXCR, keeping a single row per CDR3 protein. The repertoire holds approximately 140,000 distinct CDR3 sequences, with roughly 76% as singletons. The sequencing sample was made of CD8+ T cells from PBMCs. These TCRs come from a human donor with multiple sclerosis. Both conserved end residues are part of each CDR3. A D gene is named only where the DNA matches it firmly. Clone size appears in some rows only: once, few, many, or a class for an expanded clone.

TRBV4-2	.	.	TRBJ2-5	CASSQGLVWETQYF	TGTGCCAGCAGCCAAGGGCTAGTCTGGGAGACCCAGTACTTC
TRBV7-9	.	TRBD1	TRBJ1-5	CASSGTGGNQPQHF	TGTGCCAGCAGCGGGACAGGGGGTAATCAGCCCCAGCATTTT
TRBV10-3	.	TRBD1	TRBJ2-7	CAISEAGTGSDEQYF	TGTGCCATCAGTGAGGCCGGGACAGGGTCTGACGAGCAGTACTTC
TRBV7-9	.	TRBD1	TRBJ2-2	CASSRTGETGELFF	TGTGCCAGCAGCCGAACAGGGGAAACCGGGGAGCTGTTTTTT
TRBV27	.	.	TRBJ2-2	CASSFNSGELFF	TGTGCCAGCAGTTTTAATTCCGGGGAGCTGTTTTTT
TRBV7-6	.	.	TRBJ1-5	CASSLAGGNQPQHF	TGTGCCAGCAGCTTAGCCGGGGGGAATCAGCCCCAGCATTTT
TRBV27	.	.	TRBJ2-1	CASSKLHREQFF	TGTGCCAGCAGCAAACTGCATCGTGAGCAGTTCTTC
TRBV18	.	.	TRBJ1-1	CASSELQGRGTEAFF	TGTGCCAGCTCTGAACTACAGGGTCGGGGCACTGAAGCTTTCTTT
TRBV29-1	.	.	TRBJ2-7	CSVGGGAGQYF	TGCAGCGTTGGAGGCGGGGCCGGGCAGTACTTC
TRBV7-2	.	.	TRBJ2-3	CASGTFASRGAKDTQYF	TGTGCCAGCGGAACCTTCGCTAGTCGGGGGGCTAAAGATACGCAGTATTTT
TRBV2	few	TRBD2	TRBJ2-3	CASRELAGEADTQYF	TGTGCCAGCAGGGAACTAGCGGGAGAGGCAGATACGCAGTATTTT
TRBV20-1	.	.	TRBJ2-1	CSARGRGSYNEQFF	TGCAGTGCTAGGGGCCGGGGGTCCTACAATGAGCAGTTCTTC
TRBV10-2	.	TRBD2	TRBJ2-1	CASAGLAGGGYNEQFF	TGCGCCAGCGCGGGACTAGCGGGAGGGGGCTACAATGAGCAGTTCTTC
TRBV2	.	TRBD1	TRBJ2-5	CASSEGQGSQETQYF	TGTGCCAGCAGTGAGGGACAGGGGTCACAAGAGACCCAGTACTTC
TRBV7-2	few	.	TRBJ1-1	CASSFPGRPSFEAFF	TGTGCCAGCAGTTTTCCGGGACGACCCTCGTTCGAAGCTTTCTTT
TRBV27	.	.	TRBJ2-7	CASSFASSSYEQYF	TGTGCCAGCAGTTTCGCTAGTAGTTCCTACGAGCAGTACTTC
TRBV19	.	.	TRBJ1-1	CASSVRDWNTEAFF	TGTGCCAGTAGTGTCCGGGATTGGAACACTGAAGCTTTCTTT
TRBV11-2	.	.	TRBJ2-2	CASSLGDANTGELFF	TGTGCCAGCAGCTTGGGGGACGCGAACACCGGGGAGCTGTTTTTT
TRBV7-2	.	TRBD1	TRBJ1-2	CASSLIPSGGHLNGYTF	TGTGCCAGCAGCTTGATTCCCTCAGGGGGCCATTTGAATGGCTACACCTTC
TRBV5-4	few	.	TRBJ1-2	CASSASDIYGYTF	TGTGCCAGCAGCGCTTCGGACATCTATGGCTACACCTTC
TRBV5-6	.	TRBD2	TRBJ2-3	CASSPGTSGTDTQYF	TGTGCCAGCAGCCCTGGGACTAGCGGTACAGATACGCAGTATTTT
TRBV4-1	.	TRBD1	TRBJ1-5	CASSPGTVDNQPQHF	TGCGCCAGCAGCCCCGGGACAGTCGACAATCAGCCCCAGCATTTT
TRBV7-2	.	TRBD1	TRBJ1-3	CASSWDRGYSGNTIYF	TGTGCCAGCAGCTGGGACAGGGGCTACTCTGGAAACACCATATATTTT
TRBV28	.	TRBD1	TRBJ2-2	CASSPPGTGGTGELFF	TGTGCCAGCAGTCCACCCGGGACAGGGGGCACCGGGGAGCTGTTTTTT
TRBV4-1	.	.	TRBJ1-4	CASSPPGDIYEKLFF	TGCGCCAGCAGCCCCCCTGGGGATATATATGAAAAACTGTTTTTT
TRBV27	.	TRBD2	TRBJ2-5	CASRDLYSGGQETQYF	TGTGCCAGCAGAGACCTTTATAGCGGGGGCCAAGAGACCCAGTACTTC
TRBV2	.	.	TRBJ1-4	CASSEESATNEKLFF	TGTGCCAGCAGTGAGGAGAGTGCAACTAATGAAAAACTGTTTTTT
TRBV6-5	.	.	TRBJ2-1	CASSYSTGDSSYNEQFF	TGTGCCAGCAGTTACTCGACCGGGGATAGCTCCTACAATGAGCAGTTCTTC
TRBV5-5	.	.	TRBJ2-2	CASSLGQDTGELFF	TGTGCCAGCAGCTTGGGGCAAGACACCGGGGAGCTGTTTTTT
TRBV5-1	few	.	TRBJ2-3	CASSLVGQVTDTQYF	TGCGCCAGCAGCTTGGTAGGTCAGGTCACAGATACGCAGTATTTT
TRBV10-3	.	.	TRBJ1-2	CAIKNVAGAHGYTF	TGTGCCATCAAAAATGTGGCGGGGGCCCATGGCTACACCTTC
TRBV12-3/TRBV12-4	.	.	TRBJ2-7	CASSFLDSIYEQYF	TGTGCCAGCAGTTTTCTCGACAGTATCTACGAGCAGTACTTC
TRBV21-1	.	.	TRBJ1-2	CASSRGDANYGYTF	TGTGCCAGCAGCAGAGGGGACGCCAATTATGGCTACACCTTC
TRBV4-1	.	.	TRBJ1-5	CASSFRNQNQPQHF	TGCGCCAGCAGCTTCAGAAATCAGAATCAGCCCCAGCATTTT
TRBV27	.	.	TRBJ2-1	CASSGPFSGNEQFF	TGTGCCAGCAGTGGTCCCTTCAGCGGGAATGAGCAGTTCTTC
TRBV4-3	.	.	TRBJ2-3	CASSRLTRPTDTQYF	TGCGCCAGCAGCCGATTGACTAGGCCCACAGATACGCAGTATTTT
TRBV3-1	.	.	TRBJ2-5	CASSQSRQETQYF	TGTGCCAGCAGCCAGAGTCGGCAAGAGACCCAGTACTTC
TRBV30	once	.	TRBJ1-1	CAWSVPWPTGLRAFF	TGTGCCTGGAGTGTACCGTGGCCGACGGGGTTGCGGGCTTTCTTT
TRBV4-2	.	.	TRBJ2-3	CASSQGVGPQYTQYF	TGTGCCAGCAGCCAAGGGGTCGGCCCCCAGTATACGCAGTATTTT
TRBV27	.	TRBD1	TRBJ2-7	CASSSDRGRWEQYF	TGTGCCAGCAGTTCGGACAGGGGGCGGTGGGAGCAGTACTTC
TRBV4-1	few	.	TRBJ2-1	CASTSNRDGDNEQFF	TGCGCCAGCACCTCGAACAGGGATGGCGACAATGAGCAGTTCTTC
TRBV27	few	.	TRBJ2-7	CASSLEAGDSDEQYF	TGTGCCAGCAGTTTAGAGGCAGGGGATAGTGACGAGCAGTACTTC